The T cell receptor (beta chain) described here comes from a study of CD8 T cells in Susac syndrome. It was with random hexamers that about 0.45 to 1 ug RNA was reverse transcribed. Amplification of TCR beta CDR3 spanned 54 Vbeta and 13 Jbeta via immunoSEQ multiplex PCR. TCRdb re-analysed the immunoSEQ multiplex PCR reads in MiXCR, keeping a single row per CDR3 protein. The table records some 170,000 distinct CDR3 sequences, approximately 92% of them present only once. From blood CD8+ and CD4+ T cells, TCR beta sequences were generated. The clonotype was recovered from a human donor in good health. The sequencing input was CD4+ T cells from PBMCs.

The CDR3 DNA sequence: TGCAGTGCTAGAGGATTCGGACAGGACTTGAACACCGGGGAGCTGTTTTTT. This translates into CSARGFGQDLNTGELFF. The chain is built from TRBV20-1 and TRBJ2-2; 7 bases line up with TRBD1. The CDR3 runs 17 residues. V gave up 1 base and J gave up 1 base; unmatched junction bases: 9. The germline V gene has CDR1 DFQATT and CDR2 SNEGSKA (reference sequence).